Listed here are 22 T cell receptor beta chains from one sample, sequenced in a study of beta chain features in type 1 diabetes. What was sequenced were expressed TCRB transcripts, since all of the isolated RNA had been reverse transcribed. Using immunoSEQ multiplex PCR, the repertoire was profiled, and TCRdb retains in-frame clones only, with some absent. There are approximately 340,000 clones in the sample; around 16% occur only once, and about 0.019% lies in the top ten. The material sequenced was naive CD4+ T cells from blood. The receptors come from a woman aged 18-29 years in good health.

This clone was seen only a few times. The chain carries TRBV29-1 and TRBJ1-1, with D perhaps TRBD1 (6 bases). The CDR3 is 14 amino acids. Germline V gives CDR1 SQVTM, CDR2 ANQGSEA. Trimming shortened V by 6 bases and J by 5 bases, and 19 bases separated the two germline ends. The CDR3 reads CSVGGGATVTEAFF. The CDR3 nucleotides are TGCAGCGTCGGGGGGGGCGCGACGGTAACTGAAGCTTTCTTT. The full variable domain, its missing parts supplied by reference TRBV29-1 and TRBJ1-1, is SAVISQKPSRDICQRGTSLTIQCQVDSQVTMMFWYRQQPGQSLTLIATANQGSEATYESGFVIDKFPISRPNLTFSTLTVSNMSPEDSSIYLCSVGGGATVTEAFFGQGTRLTVV.

This clone occurred a few times. This chain connects TRBV18 to TRBJ1-2; a possible D gene is TRBD1 (5 bases). Trimming took off 2 bases at V and 3 bases at J, with 10 bases between the two ends. The CDR3 is 14 residues long. Germline loops: CDR1 KGHSH, CDR2 LQKENI. The CDR3 DNA reads as TGTGCCAGCTCACCAGCCGACAGCTACTATGGCTACACCTTC. This sequence encodes CASSPADSYYGYTF.

The chain joins TRBV28 to TRBJ2-1, with D perhaps matching TRBD2 (6 bases). Germline CDR1 is MDHEN and CDR2 is SYDVKM. The CDR3 has 13 amino acids. V was clipped by 6 bases and J by 1 base, with 7 bases between them. CDR3: CASRRDSYNEQFF. Here the CDR3 DNA reads TGTGCCAGCAGGCGGGATTCCTACAATGAGCAGTTCTTC.

This clone was counted a few times. The rearrangement uses TRBV5-1 and TRBJ2-5; possible D gene TRBD1, 5 bases. CDR3 length: 13 residues. Germline assignment: CDR1 SGHRS and CDR2 YFSETQ. Between the trimmed V and J ends, which lost 0 bases and 3 bases, there was a span of 6 bases. The CDR3 protein is CASSLDRKETQYF. CDR3 nucleotides: TGCGCCAGCAGCTTGGACAGGAAAGAGACCCAGTACTTC.

Only a few counts were recorded for this clone. The rearrangement joins TRBV7-2 to TRBJ2-1, with 13 bases identical to TRBD2. This CDR3 contains 15 residues. The J segment lost 10 bases and the V segment lost 6 bases, leaving 9 bases of the junction unmatched. The germline V gene encodes CDR1 SGHTA and CDR2 FQGNSA. The CDR3 DNA reads TGTGCCAGCAGTTCTACTAGCGGGAGGGCCTGGGAGCAGTTCTTC. This translates into CASSSTSGRAWEQFF.

V is TRBV20-1 and J is TRBJ1-1; D uncertain. Trimming took 6 bases from V and 0 from J, leaving 5 bases between them. This CDR3 has 11 residues. Germline-derived CDR1 and CDR2 are DFQATT and SNEGSKA (reference sequence). The DNA of the CDR3 is TGCAGTGCCCATTTGAACACTGAAGCTTTCTTT. Its protein is CSAHLNTEAFF.

The chain is built from TRBV19 and TRBJ2-1; D is unclear. V shed 6 bases and J shed 0 bases, with 6 bases lying between them. CDR3 length equals 13 residues. CDR1 is LNHDA and CDR2 is SQIVND in the germline V gene (reference sequence). The CDR3: CASRPRSYNEQFF. The CDR3 bases are TGTGCCAGTAGGCCGCGCTCCTACAATGAGCAGTTCTTC.

In its sample, this clone was seen once. The rearrangement links TRBV7-9 to TRBJ2-3, with 8 bases that match TRBD1. CDR3 length: 16 amino acids. With V trimmed by 7 bases and J by 0 bases, 9 bases remained unmatched. Germline lookup yields CDR1 SEHNR and CDR2 FQNEAQ (reference sequence). CDR3 loop: CASTLQGAQSTDTQYF. The DNA of the CDR3 is TGTGCCAGCACCCTCCAGGGGGCGCAAAGCACAGATACGCAGTATTTT.

This clone was picked up a small number of times. The rearrangement joins TRBV28 to TRBJ2-4; 7 nucleotides align to TRBD2. This CDR3 comprises 20 residues. Germline V gene data show CDR1 as MDHEN and CDR2 as SYDVKM. Germline trimming cut 2 bases from V and 1 base from J; bases unmatched to any gene: 17. CDR3: CASSLEREAVGIGAKNIQYF. CDR3 nucleotide sequence: TGTGCCAGCAGTTTAGAACGGGAGGCGGTTGGAATCGGGGCCAAAAACATTCAGTACTTC.

This clone was counted between two and nine times. This same CDR3 is encoded by further DNA sequences in the sample. The chain combines TRBV7-2 with TRBJ2-1; 11 bases match TRBD2. Germline values: CDR1 SGHTA, CDR2 FQGNSA. After removal of 1 base from V and 3 bases from J, the junction contained 2 bases not matched to a gene. The CDR3 covers 16 residues. CDR3 nucleotides: TGTGCCAGCAGCTTAGTCGGGACTAGCGGCTACAATGAGCAGTTCTTC. Translating gives CASSLVGTSGYNEQFF.

This clone was detected only a few times. This rearrangement joins TRBV29-1 to TRBJ1-5, with D maybe TRBD1 (6 bases). This CDR3 contains 13 residues. Trimming removed 6 bases from V and 7 bases from J, with 16 bases in between. Per germline, CDR1 SQVTM and CDR2 ANQGSEA. CDR3 amino acids: CSVSLGQWQPQHF. Written as DNA, the CDR3 is TGCAGCGTATCCTTGGGACAATGGCAGCCCCAGCATTTT.

In its sample, this clone was seen a few times. This sample also contains other DNA sequences that code for the same CDR3. This sequence joins TRBV30 and TRBJ1-5, with TRBD1 identical over 10 bases. CDR1 is GTSNPN, CDR2 SVGIG, per germline (reference sequence). J lost 2 bases, V lost 3 bases, and 4 bases had no gene match. The CDR3 contains 15 residues. Here the CDR3 reads CAWSFGQGGNQPQHF. The CDR3 nucleotides read TGTGCCTGGAGCTTCGGACAGGGGGGCAATCAGCCCCAGCATTTT.

This clone was counted only a few times. This chain links TRBV29-1 with TRBJ1-3, with 8 bases fitting TRBD1. This CDR3 region has 13 residues. CDR1 SQVTM and CDR2 ANQGSEA come from the germline V gene. The junction had 4 bases not matched to a gene; V was cut back by 6 bases and J by 3 bases. In DNA, the CDR3 is TGCAGCGTGGCGGGACAGGTTGGAAACACCATATATTTT. As protein: CSVAGQVGNTIYF.

The J gene is TRBJ2-7, the V gene TRBV5-4, with TRBD2 matching over 12 bases. The germline CDR1 and CDR2 sequences are SGHNT and YYREEE (reference sequence). The CDR3 is 15 residues long. Trimming at V came to 5 bases and at J to 7 bases, leaving 10 bases not matched to a gene. The CDR3 loop reads CASSPRLAGEREQYF. As DNA, the CDR3 is TGTGCCAGCAGTCCCCGACTAGCGGGAGAGCGGGAGCAGTACTTC.

The chain has TRBV28 and TRBJ2-1; the match to TRBD2 covers 7 bases. V trimming: 4 bases; J trimming: 6 bases; junction bases outside the gene matches: 6. CDR3 length: 14 amino acids. CDR1 and CDR2 (germline): MDHEN, SYDVKM. For the CDR3, the DNA is TGTGCCAGCAGTTCAGGGCGGGGGTCCAATGAGCAGTTCTTC. It specifies CASSSGRGSNEQFF.

This clone was detected a few times. V usage is TRBV4-1 and J usage is TRBJ2-5; D is perhaps TRBD1 (6 bases). Germline CDR1 reads MGHRA; CDR2 reads YSYEKL. This CDR3 contains 14 residues. Trimming left V 5 bases short and J 4 bases short, with 14 bases between. The CDR3 here is CASSARTDVETQYF. CDR3 in DNA: TGCGCCAGCAGCGCCCGGACAGACGTAGAGACCCAGTACTTC.

The chain is built from TRBV28 and TRBJ2-7; no clear D gene. The CDR3 is made up of 14 amino acids. CDR1 is MDHEN, CDR2 SYDVKM, per germline. V gave up 3 bases and J gave up 3 bases, with 12 bases separating them. This CDR3 is CASSLKAAVYEQYF. DNA for the CDR3: TGTGCCAGCAGTTTGAAGGCGGCGGTCTACGAGCAGTACTTC. Looking up the rest from reference TRBV28 and TRBJ2-7 gives the full variable domain: DVKVTQSSRYLVKRTGEKVFLECVQDMDHENMFWYRQDPGLGLRLIYFSYDVKMKEKGDIPEGYSVSREKKERFSLILESASTNQTSMYLCASSLKAAVYEQYFGPGTRLTVT.

There are a few counts of this clone. The chain's CDR3 is CASSLRASGRNEQYF. The CDR3 bases are TGTGCCAGCAGTTTAAGGGCTAGCGGGAGGAACGAGCAGTACTTC. The genes are TRBV28 and TRBJ2-7; TRBD2 agrees at 11 bases. CDR1 is MDHEN and CDR2 is SYDVKM in the germline V gene. Trimming at V came to 2 bases and at J to 5 bases, leaving 5 bases not matched to a gene. The CDR3 covers 15 residues.

The genes are TRBV7-9 and TRBJ1-1; a weak D match, TRBD1 (6 bases). There are 14 residues in the CDR3. CDR1 SEHNR and CDR2 FQNEAQ come from the germline V gene (reference sequence). V was trimmed by 2 bases and J by 5 bases, leaving 12 bases between them. The CDR3 DNA follows: TGTGCCAGCAGCTTAACAGGGAGTCGGACTGAAGCTTTCTTT. The encoded protein is CASSLTGSRTEAFF.

This chain uses TRBV9 with TRBJ2-5; 7 bases agree with TRBD1. The ends lost 0 bases at V and 5 bases at J; junction bases unmatched: 4. The CDR3 length is 14 residues. CDR1 is SGDLS, CDR2 YYNGEE, per germline. For the CDR3, the DNA is TGTGCCAGCAGCGTAGGACAGGGAACGGAGACCCAGTACTTC. This translates into CASSVGQGTETQYF.

V gene TRBV14 combines with J gene TRBJ2-7; 11 nucleotides line up with TRBD2. The ends lost 5 bases at V and 0 bases at J; junction bases unmatched: 18. Germline-derived CDR1 and CDR2 are SGHDN and FVKESK. CDR3 length equals 20 residues. CDR3 region: CASSKGMGLAVPGSSYEQYF. The CDR3, as DNA: TGTGCCAGCAGCAAAGGCATGGGACTAGCGGTCCCTGGGAGCTCCTACGAGCAGTACTTC.

This clone was picked up a small number of times. This chain links TRBV5-1 with TRBJ2-7; D may be TRBD2 (6 bases). Germline lookup yields CDR1 SGHRS and CDR2 YFSETQ. The CDR3 totals 17 residues. V lost 1 base to trimming and J lost 3 bases, with 20 bases between them. CDR3 DNA: TGCGCCAGCAGCTTGATTTCTACTAGCATAGAAAACTACGAGCAGTACTTC. Translated: CASSLISTSIENYEQYF.